This T cell receptor beta chain was identified in a study of CD8 T cells in Susac syndrome. CD8+ and CD4+ T cells taken from blood had their TCR beta sequenced. While CD8+ and CD4+ T cells were isolated negatively, TEMRA cells were enriched by FACS. V was pared by 5 bases and J by 5 bases, with 12 bases between. Germline CDR1 and CDR2: SGHVS and FQNEAQ. This CDR3 is 13 amino acids long. This clonotype was detected once. An input of roughly 0.5 to 1 ug of RNA was subjected to reverse transcription using random hexamers. The amplification used immunoSEQ multiplex PCR on TCR beta CDR3; it spanned 54 Vbeta and 13 Jbeta. One entry per CDR3 protein results from TCRdb running MiXCR on the immunoSEQ multiplex PCR reads. The sample consists of tens of thousands of distinct CDR3 sequences, roughly 95% of them appearing once.

The clonotype originates from a human donor with multiple sclerosis. The V and J genes are TRBV7-8 and TRBJ1-2; the D gene is possibly TRBD1 (5 bases). Sequenced material: CD4+ T cells from PBMCs. This CDR3 is CASSAGTGYGYTF. The CDR3 bases are TGTGCCAGCAGCGCCGGGACGGGTTATGGCTACACCTTC.